This is a list of T cell receptor beta chains from one sample in a study of blood T cell repertoires in COVID-19. Produced via immunoSEQ multiplex PCR; TCRdb's table is partial and in-frame only. The table has roughly 340,000 clones, 88% seen once; the top ten hold about 7%. The sample comprised peripheral blood. The receptors come from a woman in her seventies with COVID-19, enrolled during active disease. CDR3s include the opening cysteine and the closing phenylalanine or tryptophan. A D gene is named only where the DNA matches it firmly. The size entry is marked missing in some rows and otherwise reads once, few, many or a size class.

J gene,V gene,clone size,D gene,CDR3 DNA,CDR3 protein
TRBJ2-7,TRBV6-5,once,.,TGTGCCAGCAGTTCGACAGGCTACGAGCAGTACTTC,CASSSTGYEQYF
TRBJ2-2,TRBV9,.,.,TGTGCCAGCAGCGTAGGCCTAGAGAGCACCGGGGAGCTGTTTTTT,CASSVGLESTGELFF
TRBJ1-2,TRBV19,few,.,TGTGCCAGTAGTATTTCAGGGAACTATGGCTACACCTTC,CASSISGNYGYTF
TRBJ2-6,TRBV11-2,.,TRBD2,TGTGCCAGCAGCTTAGCAGGCTCGCGGGGGGGCTCAGGGGCCAACGTCCTGACTTTC,CASSLAGSRGGSGANVLTF
TRBJ2-5,TRBV27,.,.,TGTGCCAGCAGAAGAGAAAGGGGCAGCCAGGAGACCCAGTACTTC,CASRRERGSQETQYF
TRBJ2-1,TRBV10-3,once,TRBD2,TGTGCCGTTAGCGGGGGCTCCTACAATGAGCAGTTCTTC,CAVSGGSYNEQFF
TRBJ2-1,TRBV6-1,.,.,TGTGCCAGCAGTGAATTGGCGGAGAATGAGCAGTTCTTC,CASSELAENEQFF
TRBJ1-2,TRBV7-2,.,.,TGTGCCAGCAGTTACAGGCGGGGAACCGTCTATGGCTACACCTTC,CASSYRRGTVYGYTF
TRBJ2-2,TRBV9,.,.,TGTGCCAGCAGCTTGGGGACACCCGGCACCGGGGAGCTGTTTTTT,CASSLGTPGTGELFF
TRBJ1-2,TRBV28,.,TRBD1,TGTGCCAGCAGTCAAATAGGACAGGTCTTCTATGGCTACACCTTC,CASSQIGQVFYGYTF
TRBJ2-5,TRBV4-1,.,.,TGCGCCAGCAGCCAAGGACGGGGTGGCAGGCTATCTGGGGAGACCCAGTACTTC,CASSQGRGGRLSGETQYF
TRBJ1-2,TRBV4-1,.,TRBD1,TGCGCCAGCAGCCAAGTGTGGCAGGGGGCACCCGGCTACACCTTC,CASSQVWQGAPGYTF
TRBJ1-2,TRBV2,.,TRBD1,TGTGCCAGCAGTTCAAACTGGGGACAGTTGAGAGGCTACACCTTC,CASSSNWGQLRGYTF
TRBJ2-2,TRBV9,.,.,TGTGCCAGCAGCGTAGAGCACACCGGGGAGCTGTTTTTT,CASSVEHTGELFF
TRBJ1-5,TRBV5-6,.,.,TGTGCCAGCAGCTTGGCCGCGGGGCTCCAGCATTTT,CASSLAAGLQHF
TRBJ1-5,TRBV24-1,once,.,TGTGCCACCAGTGACAGGGGCTCTCAGCCCCAGCATTTT,CATSDRGSQPQHF
TRBJ2-2,TRBV4-1,.,TRBD2,TGCGCCAGCAGCCAGGGACTAGCGGGGACCGGGGAGCTGTTTTTT,CASSQGLAGTGELFF
TRBJ2-5,TRBV28,.,TRBD2,TGTGCCAGCAGTCCCGGGGGACTAGCGGGCTTATTGGAGACCCAGTACTTC,CASSPGGLAGLLETQYF
TRBJ1-5,TRBV29-1,.,.,TGCAGCGTCAAGGACAGCAACAATCAGCCCCAGCATTTT,CSVKDSNNQPQHF
TRBJ1-2,TRBV6-4,.,.,TGTGCCAGCAGACCGGCGGCAGGGGATCGCTATGGCTACACCTTC,CASRPAAGDRYGYTF
TRBJ1-2,TRBV18,.,TRBD1,TGTGCCAGCTCACCGAACAGGGGGGAGGTGTCCTATGGCTACACCTTC,CASSPNRGEVSYGYTF
TRBJ1-6,TRBV5-1,.,.,TGCGCCAGCAAAGGAGGGTTGATGTATAATTCACCCCTCCACTTT,CASKGGLMYNSPLHF
TRBJ2-6,TRBV6-5,.,.,TGTGCCAGCAGTTACTCCGGGGTCACTGGGGCCAACGTCCTGACTTTC,CASSYSGVTGANVLTF
TRBJ2-5,TRBV12-3/TRBV12-4,.,.,TGTGCCAGCGCGTTTCCAGCGGGGACCCAGTACTTC,CASAFPAGTQYF
TRBJ1-1,TRBV18,.,TRBD1,TGTGCCAGCTCACCTCAGGGGGGACCGGGTGAAGCTTTCTTT,CASSPQGGPGEAFF
TRBJ1-2,TRBV11-2,once,TRBD1,TGTGCCAGCAGCTCAATATCGGGTCGACAGGGAACTAACTATGGCTACACCTTC,CASSSISGRQGTNYGYTF
TRBJ1-5,TRBV6-5,.,.,TGTGCCAGCAGTTCCCAGGGATATAGCAATCAGCCCCAGCATTTT,CASSSQGYSNQPQHF
TRBJ1-4,TRBV5-1,.,.,TGCGCCAGCAGCTTCTCTGGGAGTGGAGGCGAAAAACTGTTTTTT,CASSFSGSGGEKLFF
TRBJ2-7,TRBV15,.,.,TGTGCCACCAGCAGAGATCTCTACGAGCAGTACTTC,CATSRDLYEQYF
TRBJ1-4,TRBV28,few,TRBD1,TGTGCCAGCCGGTTGGCGGGAGGGGGCAATGAAAAACTGTTTTTT,CASRLAGGGNEKLFF
TRBJ1-4,TRBV2,.,TRBD1,TGTGCCAGCAGTAACCAGGGACAGCTAAATGAAAAACTGTTTTTT,CASSNQGQLNEKLFF
TRBJ1-1,TRBV7-2,.,.,TGTGCCAGCAGCTTAATCTCGAACACTGAAGCTTTCTTT,CASSLISNTEAFF
TRBJ2-1,TRBV7-2,.,.,TGTGCCAGCAGCACAGGGTCCAGAGCCTACAATGAGCAGTTCTTC,CASSTGSRAYNEQFF
TRBJ1-5,TRBV28,.,.,TGTGCCAGCACCGTAGGGGGGGTGGGCAATCAGCCCCAGCATTTT,CASTVGGVGNQPQHF
TRBJ2-7,TRBV5-5,.,.,TGTGCCAGCAGCTTGGAAACAGGGATTTACGAGCAGTACTTC,CASSLETGIYEQYF
TRBJ2-2,TRBV28,once,.,TGTGCCAGCCTAGATCATGCGGTCACCGGGGAGCTGTTTTTT,CASLDHAVTGELFF
TRBJ2-1,TRBV29-1,.,.,TGCAGCGTTGAAGTACGGGGGAGCTACAATGAGCAGTTCTTC,CSVEVRGSYNEQFF
TRBJ2-2,TRBV3-1/TRBV3-2,.,TRBD2,TGTGCCAGCAGCCAAGGCGGGGGGCGGAACACCGGGGAGCTGTTTTTT,CASSQGGGRNTGELFF
TRBJ2-3,TRBV6-4,.,TRBD2,TGTGCCAGCAGTTCTGGACTAGTTGATACGCAGTATTTT,CASSSGLVDTQYF
TRBJ1-1,TRBV3-1/TRBV3-2,.,TRBD1,TGTGCCAGCAGCCAAGGCTGGGACAGCCGATTAAGAGCTTTCTTT,CASSQGWDSRLRAFF
TRBJ2-3,TRBV4-1,.,TRBD2,TGCGCCAGCAGCCCATTGAGGGCGGGGGGGGAATCTAGCACAGATACGCAGTATTTT,CASSPLRAGGESSTDTQYF
TRBJ2-1,TRBV7-2,.,.,TGTGCCAGCAGCTTAGCTCGGACTGATGAGCAGTTCTTC,CASSLARTDEQFF
TRBJ2-6,TRBV4-3,.,.,TGCGCCAGCAGCCAGCTCCAACAGGTCTCTGGGGCCAACGTCCTGACTTTC,CASSQLQQVSGANVLTF
TRBJ1-2,TRBV28,.,.,TGTGCCAGCAGTCCTCTTGCGGGCGTCTATGGCTACACCTTC,CASSPLAGVYGYTF
TRBJ1-1,TRBV30,.,TRBD1,TGTGCCTGGAGTGTACCCGACAGGGCCCGCTTAGGGGCTTTCTTT,CAWSVPDRARLGAFF